These 32 T cell receptor beta chains came from one sample sequenced in a study of T cell responses to AZD1222 COVID-19 vaccine. TCRdb's copy holds only in-frame clones and misses some; the assay was immunoSEQ multiplex PCR. The sample records some 150,000 clones, 90% being singletons. Specimen: peripheral blood, collected on day 0 of AZD1222 vaccination. The origin of the receptors is an adult in good health.

The rearrangement links TRBV9 to TRBJ1-1; 7 bases agree with TRBD1. The CDR3 is 17 residues long. The germline gives CDR1 SGDLS, CDR2 YYNGEE. Unmatched junction bases numbered 11, after V lost 0 bases and J lost 3 bases. CDR3 in amino acids: CASSVAPNRGLDTEAFF. CDR3 nucleotides: TGTGCCAGCAGCGTAGCTCCCAACAGGGGATTGGACACTGAAGCTTTCTTT.

The chain combines TRBV5-1 with TRBJ2-5; D is tentatively TRBD1 or TRBD2 (5 bases each). CDR1 and CDR2 from the germline V gene are SGHRS and YFSETQ. The CDR3 contains 13 residues. V was trimmed by 1 base and J by 5 bases, leaving 9 bases between them. The chain's CDR3 is CASSLRDLETQYF. The CDR3 DNA sequence: TGCGCCAGCAGCTTGCGGGACCTTGAGACCCAGTACTTC.

This chain links TRBV4-3 with TRBJ2-6; D is unclear. Per germline, CDR1 LGHNA and CDR2 YSLEER. CDR3 length: 18 amino acids. The V end was cut by 0 bases, the J end by 0 bases, with 12 bases between. DNA for the CDR3: TGCGCCAGCAGCCAAGAGACGGCAGCATTCTCTGGGGCCAACGTCCTGACTTTC. Translated: CASSQETAAFSGANVLTF.

Only one count was recorded for this clone. The chain uses TRBV6-2 or TRBV6-3 and TRBJ2-1; weak D call: TRBD1 (6 bases). From germline, CDR1 is MNHEY and CDR2 SVGEGT. The CDR3 contains 12 residues. Deletions cut 5 bases from V and 7 bases from J, with 9 bases between. The DNA of the CDR3 is TGTGCCAGCAGTGCTCAGGGGAATGAGCAGTTCTTC. Its translation: CASSAQGNEQFF.

V gene TRBV7-3 combines with J gene TRBJ2-3; 16 nucleotides match TRBD2. Germline-derived CDR1 and CDR2 are SGHTA and FQGTGA. The CDR3 sequence is 17 residues long. The J segment lost 3 bases and the V segment lost 5 bases, leaving 5 bases of the junction unmatched. In nucleotides, the CDR3 is TGTGCCAGCAGCCCGGGGACTAGCGGGGGGGCAACAGATACGCAGTATTTT. This codes for CASSPGTSGGATDTQYF.

This chain joins TRBV5-4 and TRBJ2-4; 8 nucleotides line up with TRBD2. The germline V gene has CDR1 SGHNT and CDR2 YYREEE (reference sequence). Trimming cost V 0 bases and J 1 base; bases outside gene matches: 9. The CDR3 extends over 18 amino acids. CDR3 DNA sequence: TGTGCCAGCAGCTTGGATCGCGATAGCGGGAAGGCCAAAAACATTCAGTACTTC. As protein: CASSLDRDSGKAKNIQYF.

This clone has just one count. The chain combines TRBV11-2 with TRBJ2-1, with 9 bases identical to TRBD1. Per germline, CDR1 SGHAT and CDR2 FQNNGV. The CDR3 length is 16 residues. The V and J ends lost 1 base and 10 bases, in that order; junction bases with no gene match: 11. The CDR3 loop reads CASSLGPGQGGDEQFF. DNA for the CDR3: TGTGCCAGCAGCTTAGGGCCGGGACAGGGTGGTGACGAGCAGTTCTTC.

The chain recombines TRBV20-1 with TRBJ2-7, with D uncertain. CDR1 is DFQATT, CDR2 SNEGSKA, per germline (reference sequence). Trimming removed 4 bases from V and 4 bases from J, with 5 bases in between. The length of the CDR3 is 10 residues. The CDR3 region is CSATHYEQYF. The CDR3 DNA sequence: TGCAGTGCTACCCATTACGAGCAGTACTTC.

The genes are TRBV6-2 or TRBV6-3 and TRBJ1-6, with D uncertain. This CDR3 has 16 amino acids. Trimming shortened V by 2 bases and J by 5 bases, and 13 bases separated the two germline ends. Germline CDR1 MNHEY, CDR2 SVGEGT. The CDR3 DNA follows: TGTGCCAGCAGTTACGGGCGCTACCGGGATAATTCACCCCTCCACTTT. Its translation is CASSYGRYRDNSPLHF.

This rearrangement joins TRBV9 to TRBJ2-2; 9 positions match TRBD1. Germline V gives CDR1 SGDLS, CDR2 YYNGEE. V was clipped by 3 bases and J by 1 base; unmatched bases: 7. This CDR3 region has 17 residues. The CDR3 DNA reads as TGTGCCAGCAGCGGGCGACAGGGACAGGGGAACACCGGGGAGCTGTTTTTT. As protein: CASSGRQGQGNTGELFF.

This rearrangement joins TRBV20-1 to TRBJ1-2; no firm D call. The V end lost 3 bases, the J end lost 2 bases, and 4 bases lay between the germline ends. Germline V gene sequence: CDR1 DFQATT, CDR2 SNEGSKA (reference sequence). This CDR3 comprises 11 residues. CDR3 sequence (DNA): TGCAGTGCTAGGGACAACTATGGCTACACCTTC. Translating gives CSARDNYGYTF.

This rearrangement joins TRBV27 to TRBJ1-2, with 8 positions matching TRBD1. The CDR3 contains 15 residues. Germline V CDR1 and CDR2: MNHEY, SMNVEV (reference sequence). V lost 3 bases, J lost 3 bases, and 6 bases stayed unmatched. The CDR3 DNA reads TGTGCCAGCAGTTTGGGGGGACAGGCATACTATGGCTACACCTTC. Amino acids: CASSLGGQAYYGYTF.

The chain joins TRBV20-1 to TRBJ1-3, with D uncertain. This CDR3 spans 11 amino acids. The ends were cut back, 1 base at V and 8 bases at J, with 6 bases in the middle. CDR1 is DFQATT and CDR2 is SNEGSKA in the germline V gene (reference sequence). As DNA, the CDR3 is TGCAGTGCTAGAGTGCGGGACACCATATATTTT. Its translation: CSARVRDTIYF.

J is TRBJ2-7 and V is TRBV28; no definite D call. In germline, CDR1 is MDHEN, CDR2 SYDVKM. Trimming cost V 8 bases and J 3 bases, with 14 bases left between them. The CDR3 contains 13 residues. Written as DNA, the CDR3 is TGTGCCAGCCGTTGGGGAATCAGCTACGAGCAGTACTTC. Encoded protein: CASRWGISYEQYF.

V is TRBV18 and J is TRBJ1-1; TRBD1 is a possible D gene (6 bases). V lost 2 bases and J 4 bases, leaving 11 bases between the germline ends. Germline V gives CDR1 KGHSH, CDR2 LQKENI. The CDR3 is made up of 14 amino acids. The DNA of the CDR3 is TGTGCCAGCTCACCATCGGGACACGGCACTGAAGCTTTCTTT. Encoded protein: CASSPSGHGTEAFF. Variable domain in full (rest from reference TRBV18 and TRBJ1-1): NAGVMQNPRHLVRRRGQEARLRCSPMKGHSHVYWYRQLPEEGLKFMVYLQKENIIDESGMPKERFSAEFPKEGPSILRIQQVVRGDSAAYFCASSPSGHGTEAFFGQGTRLTVV.

The V and J genes are TRBV12-3 or TRBV12-4 and TRBJ2-3; perhaps D is TRBD1 or TRBD2 (5 bases each). This CDR3 is built from 12 residues. The V and J ends lost 0 bases and 11 bases respectively, with 9 bases between them. This CDR3 reads CASSLAGTVQYF. CDR3 DNA: TGTGCCAGCAGTTTAGCGGGGACCGTGCAGTATTTT.

Only one count was recorded for this clone. The J gene is TRBJ2-1, the V gene TRBV7-2, with D unresolved. Trimming stripped 5 bases from V and 6 bases from J, with 8 bases between. This CDR3 has 12 amino acids. Per germline, CDR1 SGHTA and CDR2 FQGNSA. The CDR3 DNA reads TGTGCCAGCAGCCTTAGTAGCAATGAGCAGTTCTTC. Protein sequence: CASSLSSNEQFF.

This chain connects TRBV5-6 to TRBJ2-3, with unresolved D. CDR1 is SGHDT, CDR2 YYEEEE, per germline. This CDR3 contains 17 residues. The V end lost 2 bases, the J end lost 1 base, and 17 bases lay between the germline ends. CDR3 sequence (DNA): TGTGCCAGCAGCTTAGTTTTAGGTGGGGTGGGCACAGATACGCAGTATTTT. Translating it yields CASSLVLGGVGTDTQYF.

V gene TRBV5-4 combines with J gene TRBJ1-1; D remains ambiguous. The V gene lost 3 bases and the J gene lost 3 bases, with 9 bases spanning the gap. Germline values: CDR1 SGHNT, CDR2 YYREEE (reference sequence). The CDR3 length is 13 residues. CDR3 in amino acids: CASSYDGDTEAFF. In DNA form, the CDR3 reads TGTGCCAGCAGCTATGACGGGGACACTGAAGCTTTCTTT.

DNA for the CDR3: TGTGCCAGCAGCGTAGCGGAAGTCCAGGCCTATGGCTACACCTTC. Residues: CASSVAEVQAYGYTF. The chain is built from TRBV9 and TRBJ1-2, with unresolved D. V dropped 0 bases and J dropped 4 bases, with 13 bases sitting between them. Germline V CDR1 and CDR2: SGDLS, YYNGEE. The CDR3 extends over 15 amino acids.

This chain connects TRBV4-3 to TRBJ1-4; no firm D call. Germline V CDR1 and CDR2: LGHNA, YSLEER. With 4 bases removed from V and 4 bases from J, the gap between germline ends came to 10 bases. There are 14 residues in the CDR3. CDR3: CASSRRRSNEKLFF. Written as DNA, the CDR3 is TGCGCCAGCAGCCGCAGAAGGAGTAATGAAAAACTGTTTTTT.

The rearrangement uses TRBV19 and TRBJ1-4, with D possibly TRBD1 on 5 matching bases. The germline V and J ends were trimmed by 3 bases and 6 bases, with 11 bases remaining between them. The germline gives CDR1 LNHDA, CDR2 SQIVND (reference sequence). This CDR3 region has 14 residues. The CDR3 sequence is CASSMRREDEKLFF. The CDR3, as DNA: TGTGCCAGTAGTATGCGCAGGGAGGATGAAAAACTGTTTTTT. Combining the CDR3 with reference TRBV19 and TRBJ1-4 gives the whole variable domain DGGITQSPKYLFRKEGQNVTLSCEQNLNHDAMYWYRQDPGQGLRLIYYSQIVNDFQKGDIAEGYSVSREKKESFPLTVTSAQKNPTAFYLCASSMRREDEKLFFGSGTQLSVL.

The rearrangement links TRBV21-1 to TRBJ1-2; the tabulated D call, TRBD1, remains unverified against the DNA. TRBV21-1 is a recognized pseudogene. The length of the CDR3 is 15 residues. CDR3 amino acids: CASRTPTTGGWGYTF. CDR3 DNA: TGTGCCAGCAGGACCCCAACGACAGGGGGCTGGGGCTACACCTTC.

This rearrangement joins TRBV6-1 to TRBJ1-2; D may be TRBD1 (5 bases). The CDR3 is 14 amino acids. Per the germline V gene, CDR1 is MNHNS and CDR2 is SASEGT. V lost 1 base, J lost 5 bases, and 11 bases lay in between. The DNA for the CDR3 is TGTGCCAGCAGTGAAGGACAGCGGCTTTATGGCTACACCTTC. Its translation is CASSEGQRLYGYTF.

The V gene is TRBV5-5, the J gene TRBJ2-7; D might be TRBD1 or TRBD2, each matching 7 bases. Germline CDR1 and CDR2: SGHKS and YYEKEE (reference sequence). This CDR3 has 13 amino acids. Trimming took off 4 bases at V and 6 bases at J, with 14 bases between the two ends. As DNA, the CDR3 is TGTGCCAGCAGCGGGGGGGACAGCCGCGAGCAGTACTTC. Translated: CASSGGDSREQYF.

The chain carries TRBV4-1 and TRBJ2-2; D may match TRBD1 or TRBD2 (5 bases each). From germline, CDR1 is MGHRA and CDR2 YSYEKL. The CDR3 is made up of 20 amino acids. Trimming stripped 1 base from V and 7 bases from J, with 28 bases between. This CDR3 reads CASSQVTFGDWASRGGELFF. Written as DNA, the CDR3 is TGCGCCAGCAGCCAAGTAACTTTCGGGGATTGGGCCAGTAGGGGCGGGGAGCTGTTTTTT.

The V gene is TRBV30, the J gene TRBJ2-7, with D possibly TRBD1 on 6 matching bases. The length of the CDR3 is 13 residues. The germline gives CDR1 GTSNPN, CDR2 SVGIG (reference sequence). Deletions cut 2 bases from V and 2 bases from J, with 10 bases between. The CDR3 reads CAWSQGSAYEQYF. The CDR3 DNA reads as TGTGCCTGGAGTCAGGGGTCGGCCTACGAGCAGTACTTC.

The rearrangement links TRBV7-9 to TRBJ2-1, with D possibly matching TRBD2 (5 bases). Trimming took off 2 bases at V and 8 bases at J, with 10 bases between the two ends. Germline V gene sequence: CDR1 SEHNR, CDR2 FQNEAQ (reference sequence). The CDR3 runs to 13 residues. The CDR3 spells CASSLTGSDEQFF. CDR3 nucleotide sequence: TGTGCCAGCAGCTTAACGGGGTCGGATGAGCAGTTCTTC.

The chain uses TRBV6-4 and TRBJ1-5; D possibly corresponds to TRBD1 (6 bases). The ends were cut back, 4 bases at V and 6 bases at J, with 13 bases in the middle. There are 14 residues in the CDR3. CDR1 MRHNA and CDR2 SNTAGT come from the germline V gene. The CDR3, as DNA: TGTGCCAGCAGTGGAGAAGGGGGGACTCAGCCCCAGCATTTT. Protein: CASSGEGGTQPQHF.

In this sample, this clone turned up a few times. The chain links TRBV5-1 to TRBJ1-6, with no clear D. This CDR3 comprises 13 residues. CDR1 is SGHRS, CDR2 YFSETQ, per germline. Trimming left V 0 bases short and J 7 bases short, with 5 bases between. The CDR3 sequence is CASSLELNSPLHF. The CDR3 region has the DNA TGCGCCAGCAGCTTGGAGTTAAATTCACCCCTCCACTTT.

The V call is TRBV7-3, the J call TRBJ2-5, with D perhaps matching TRBD2 (5 bases). Looked up from germline, CDR1 is SGHTA and CDR2 is FQGTGA. The V and J ends lost 1 base and 2 bases respectively, with 14 bases between them. The CDR3 runs 16 residues. CDR3 nucleotide sequence: TGTGCCAGCAGCTTAATTGGTGGTAGCGTACAAGAGACCCAGTACTTC. Translation: CASSLIGGSVQETQYF.

The chain is built from TRBV28 and TRBJ2-5; possible D gene TRBD1, 6 bases. The CDR3 consists of 11 residues. CDR1 and CDR2 from the germline V gene are MDHEN and SYDVKM. V was shortened by 10 bases and J by 2 bases, with 8 bases between the two germline ends. CDR3 sequence: CATQGQETQYF. For the CDR3, the DNA is TGTGCCACCCAGGGGCAAGAGACCCAGTACTTC.